Listed below are T cell receptor beta chains from one sample, sequenced in a study of preoperative IRX-2 immunotherapy in early breast cancer. The repertoire was sequenced with immunoSEQ multiplex PCR; TCRdb's copy has only in-frame clones and lacks some. Of around 13,000 clones listed, roughly 88% were seen once; the top ten hold over 25%. Sample collection was performed from a patient treated with IRX-2 immunotherapy. The receptors were gathered from a human donor with breast cancer. CDR3s include the opening cysteine and the closing phenylalanine or tryptophan. Each record gives: clone size, V gene, D gene, J gene, CDR3 DNA, CDR3 protein. D genes are given only for firm matches. The size entry is marked missing in some rows and otherwise reads once, few, many or a size class.

once	TRBV27	.	TRBJ1-6	TGTGCCAGCAGTTTAACTCAGGGTTCATCACCCCTCCACTTT	CASSLTQGSSPLHF
.	TRBV28	.	TRBJ2-2	TGTGCCAGCAGTTTATATGGCGGGGAGCTGTTTTTT	CASSLYGGELFF
.	TRBV6-1	.	TRBJ2-2	TGTGCCAGCAGTGAAACTGTTAGCTTACAGGACGGGGAGCTGTTTTTT	CASSETVSLQDGELFF
.	TRBV5-1	.	TRBJ2-1	TGCGCCAGCAGCAGGCAGGGGAGCTCCTACAATGAGCAGTTCTTC	CASSRQGSSYNEQFF
medium-sized	TRBV29-1	TRBD1	TRBJ1-1	TGCAGCGCCGCCGGACAGGAGAACACTGAAGCTTTCTTT	CSAAGQENTEAFF
.	TRBV21-1	.	TRBJ2-7	TGTGCCAGCAGCAAACGTAGTTTAACAGGGATTGATCTTTTCTACGAGCAGTACTTC	CASSKRSLTGIDLFYEQYF
.	TRBV7-9	.	TRBJ1-1	TGTGCCAGCATCCCAGGGACCATGAACACTGAAGCTTTCTTT	CASIPGTMNTEAFF
once	TRBV4-2	TRBD1	TRBJ1-1	TGTGCCAGCAGCCAAGATCTTCAGGGGGCGATGAACACTGAAGCTTTCTTT	CASSQDLQGAMNTEAFF
.	TRBV30	.	TRBJ1-3	TGTGCCTGGAGCAAGGGGAGCCACTCTGGAAACACCATATATTTT	CAWSKGSHSGNTIYF
.	TRBV7-2	.	TRBJ1-5	TGTGCCAGCAGCTTAGAGGCCTATCAGCCCCAGCATTTT	CASSLEAYQPQHF
once	TRBV14	.	TRBJ1-2	TGTGCCAGCAGCCAGTCAGTCGTTAGGAGTGGCTACACCTTC	CASSQSVVRSGYTF
.	TRBV18	.	TRBJ1-3	TGTGCCAGCTCACCACCCGGGTCCCCTGGAAACACCATATATTTT	CASSPPGSPGNTIYF
.	TRBV28	.	TRBJ1-5	TGTGCCAGCAGAAACAGGGCCTTGAATCAGCCCCAGCATTTT	CASRNRALNQPQHF
once	TRBV2	.	TRBJ1-1	TGTGCCAGCAGTGAAGCGTTGGGGGACGGGCCGAACACTGAAGCTTTCTTT	CASSEALGDGPNTEAFF
.	TRBV18	.	TRBJ2-1	TGTGCCAGCTCACCACCACCTAGCCACAATGAGCAGTTCTTC	CASSPPPSHNEQFF
few	TRBV19	TRBD1	TRBJ2-7	TGTGCCACACAAACAGGGGCAGGATTCTACGAGCAGTACTTC	CATQTGAGFYEQYF
.	TRBV6-6	.	TRBJ1-2	TGTGCCAGCAGTTACCGCGGCCTCTATGGCTACACCTTC	CASSYRGLYGYTF
.	TRBV10-2	.	TRBJ1-5	TGCGCCAGCAGTGAGGTAGGGGGAGGTCAGCCCCAGCATTTT	CASSEVGGGQPQHF
.	TRBV10-3	TRBD1	TRBJ1-1	TGTGCCATCAGTGAAAGGGACAGGCTGAACACTGAAGCTTTCTTT	CAISERDRLNTEAFF
.	TRBV2	.	TRBJ2-2	TGTGCCAGCAGTGAAGAAAGGGGAAGCGTGGCCGGGGAGCTGTTTTTT	CASSEERGSVAGELFF
.	TRBV2	TRBD1	TRBJ1-5	TGTGCCAGCAGTGATCCATCCACAGGGGGCAATCAGCCCCAGCATTTT	CASSDPSTGGNQPQHF